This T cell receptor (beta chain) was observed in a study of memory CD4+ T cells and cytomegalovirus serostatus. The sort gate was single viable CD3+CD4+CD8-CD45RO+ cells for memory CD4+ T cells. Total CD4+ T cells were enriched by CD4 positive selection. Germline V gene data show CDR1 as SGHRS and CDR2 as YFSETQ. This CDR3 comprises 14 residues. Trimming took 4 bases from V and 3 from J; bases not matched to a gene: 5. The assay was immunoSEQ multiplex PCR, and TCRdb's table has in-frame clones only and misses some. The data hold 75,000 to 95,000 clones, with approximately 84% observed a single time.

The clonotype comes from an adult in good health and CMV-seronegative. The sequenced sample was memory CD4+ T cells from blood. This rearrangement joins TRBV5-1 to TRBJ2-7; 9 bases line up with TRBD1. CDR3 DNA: TGCGCCAGCAGCGTGGGACAGGGATTCTACGAGCAGTACTTC. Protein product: CASSVGQGFYEQYF.